This record covers a single T cell receptor (beta chain). The antigen is unknown. These data come from a study of monozygotic twins with inflammatory bowel disease. Study results and limitations: Relative to healthy twins, IBD patients had fewer clonotypes in common with others, a gap that was especially apparent with disease activity. The co-twins with IBD showed lower TCRbeta diversity (inverse Simpson) than their healthy siblings.

Germline CDR1 reads SGHVS; CDR2 reads FQNEAQ. CDR3 length: 18 residues. Generation of cDNA took place in eight separate reactions per sample. TCRdb re-called the 5' RACE reads; every CDR3 protein appears as one record, without DNA. The sample totals around 99,000 distinct CDR3 sequences; its top ten clones hold around 12%. Sequencing was carried out using blood. The rearrangement links TRBV7-8 to TRBJ2-7; absent DNA, TCRdb's TRBD2 call cannot be checked. This TCR came from a human donor with ulcerative colitis or Crohn's disease, or a healthy co-twin of an affected twin (not recorded which). CDR3 loop: CASSLRLGTSGAGNEQYF.